A selection of T cell receptor beta chains follows, all from one sample in a study of vaccination effects on CD4 cells after COVID-19. Sequencing was performed with immunoSEQ multiplex PCR; in TCRdb, only in-frame clones are kept and a portion is missing. The repertoire holds approximately 30,000 clones, with roughly four fifths as singletons. Their antigen targets remain unknown. The sequences come from CD4+ T cells from PBMCs cultured with HCoV-NL63 spike peptides, collected after COVID-19 vaccination. The origin of the receptors is a human donor who received a COVID-19 vaccine. Some clones in this sample may be carry-over from other donors' samples. CDR3s include the opening cysteine and the closing phenylalanine or tryptophan. A D gene is named only where the DNA matches it firmly. Rows may omit the clone size; those that give it use once, few, many or a size class.

abundance	j_gene	d_gene	v_gene	CDR3nt	CDR3aa
-	TRBJ2-2	-	TRBV6-2/TRBV6-3	TGTGCCAGCAGTTACTCACCCTCCACAGGACTTTCGAACACCGGGGAGCTGTTTTTT	CASSYSPSTGLSNTGELFF
-	TRBJ2-1	-	TRBV4-2	TGTGCCAGCAGCCAAGGACAGGCTAACAATGAGCAGTTCTTC	CASSQGQANNEQFF
-	TRBJ2-1	TRBD2	TRBV6-1	TGTGCCAGCAGTGAGGGACTAGCGGTGAAGCAGTTCTTC	CASSEGLAVKQFF
few	TRBJ1-2	-	TRBV7-9	TGTGCCAGCGAGGGAGGGAACTATGGCTACACCTTC	CASEGGNYGYTF
-	TRBJ1-1	-	TRBV18	TGTGCCAGCTCACAAGGGGTTGGCACTGAAGCTTTCTTT	CASSQGVGTEAFF
-	TRBJ2-5	TRBD1	TRBV3-1/TRBV3-2	TGTGCCAGCAGCCAAGATGCTGGGACAGGCGGCCGGACCCAGTACTTC	CASSQDAGTGGRTQYF
-	TRBJ2-5	-	TRBV30	TGTGCCTGGAGTCGGGGTGAGACCCAGTACTTC	CAWSRGETQYF
-	TRBJ2-2	-	TRBV18	TGTGCCAGCTCGCGACGGGATTTCGGGGAGCTGTTTTTT	CASSRRDFGELFF
-	TRBJ2-1	-	TRBV24-1	TGTGCCACCAGTGATTTAAGACGCGGGAATTACAATGAGCAGTTCTTC	CATSDLRRGNYNEQFF
-	TRBJ1-4	-	TRBV14	TGTGCCAGCAGCCCCGGCAAGGGGGGTGAAAAACTGTTTTTT	CASSPGKGGEKLFF
-	TRBJ1-4	TRBD1	TRBV12-5	TGTGCTAGTGGCCCTGGACAGGGTAATGAAAAACTGTTTTTT	CASGPGQGNEKLFF
-	TRBJ1-2	TRBD1	TRBV5-1	TGCGCCAGCAGCTTGACTCTTGCGGTTAAGACAGGGGGCAACGGTGGCTACACCTTC	CASSLTLAVKTGGNGGYTF
-	TRBJ2-5	-	TRBV7-2	TGTGCCAGCAGCCTGGAACAAGAGACCCAGTACTTC	CASSLEQETQYF
-	TRBJ1-2	-	TRBV12-3/TRBV12-4	TGTGCCAGCAGTTTAGCGGGTGGCCGGTGGTACACCTTC	CASSLAGGRWYTF
medium-sized	TRBJ2-5	-	TRBV27	TGTGCCAGCAGTATAGCGTATCCCCAAGAGACCCAGTACTTC	CASSIAYPQETQYF
once	TRBJ1-1	-	TRBV25-1	TGTGCCAGCAGGAGTAGGCGGACCTTGAACACTGAAGCTTTCTTT	CASRSRRTLNTEAFF
-	TRBJ2-1	-	TRBV12-3/TRBV12-4	TGTGCCAGCACTAAAAGAACCGAGCAGTTCTTC	CASTKRTEQFF
-	TRBJ2-5	-	TRBV7-2	TGTGCCAGCAGCTTAGTGGCGGGGGCCACAGAGACCCAGTACTTC	CASSLVAGATETQYF
-	TRBJ2-5	-	TRBV5-1	TGCGCCAGCAGCTTGGGGTTTAGGGGGTCAGAAGAGACCCAGTACTTC	CASSLGFRGSEETQYF
-	TRBJ2-1	TRBD1	TRBV27	TGTGCCAGCAGTTTAACGGGACAGGGTTGGAATGAGCAGTTCTTC	CASSLTGQGWNEQFF
-	TRBJ1-5	TRBD1	TRBV4-1	TGCGCCAGCGCACAGGGGACTAATAGCAATCAGCCCCAGCATTTT	CASAQGTNSNQPQHF
-	TRBJ2-1	TRBD1	TRBV24-1	TGTGCCACCAGTGATACTCGACAGGGTTCCTATGAGCAGTTCTTC	CATSDTRQGSYEQFF
once	TRBJ1-5	TRBD1	TRBV3-1/TRBV3-2	TGTGCCAGCAGCCAAGATGCGACAGGGAATGTCAATCAGCCCCAGCATTTT	CASSQDATGNVNQPQHF
-	TRBJ1-2	-	TRBV7-2	TGTGCCAGCAGCTTAATGGCCTATGGCTACACCTTC	CASSLMAYGYTF
-	TRBJ2-5	-	TRBV3-1/TRBV3-2	TGTGCCAGCAGCCAAGGCCCGGTCGAGCGGGAGACCCAGTACTTC	CASSQGPVERETQYF
-	TRBJ2-5	TRBD2	TRBV27	TGTGCCAGCAGACGAGCGGGGGAAGAGACCCAGTACTTC	CASRRAGEETQYF
-	TRBJ1-5	-	TRBV2	TGTGCCAGCAGTGACGAGGGATTTAGCAATCAGCCCCAGCATTTT	CASSDEGFSNQPQHF
-	TRBJ2-6	-	TRBV2	TGTGCCAGCAGGTCTGGCTCTGGGGCCAACGTCCTGACTTTC	CASRSGSGANVLTF
-	TRBJ2-5	TRBD2	TRBV5-1	TGCGCCAGCAGCCGCCTGGGCGGGGGCCAAGAGACCCAGTACTTC	CASSRLGGGQETQYF
few	TRBJ2-4	-	TRBV28	TGTGCCAGCTTTTCGGGGGCCGCCAAAAACATTCAGTACTTC	CASFSGAAKNIQYF
-	TRBJ2-5	-	TRBV4-1	TGCGCCAGCAGCCAGCAACAGGGAAACCAAGAGACCCAGTACTTC	CASSQQQGNQETQYF
-	TRBJ1-1	-	TRBV5-1	TGCGCCAGCAGCTTTTATTTCTCGGGGGCGACTGAAGCTTTCTTT	CASSFYFSGATEAFF
-	TRBJ2-4	-	TRBV6-1	TGTGCCAGCAGTGACGGGCACAGCACTACAAAAAACATTCAGTACTTC	CASSDGHSTTKNIQYF
-	TRBJ1-5	-	TRBV6-5	TGTGCCAGCAGTAAACAGGGTAGAAGCAATCAGCCCCAGCATTTT	CASSKQGRSNQPQHF
few	TRBJ2-1	TRBD2	TRBV29-1	TGCAGCGTTGAAGATCTGGGGACTAGCAAAGGCGGTGAGCAGTTCTTC	CSVEDLGTSKGGEQFF
-	TRBJ2-4	-	TRBV14	TGTGCCAGCAGCCCCGTGGGAGCCAAAAACATTCAGTACTTC	CASSPVGAKNIQYF
-	TRBJ2-3	TRBD2	TRBV5-1	TGCGCCAGCAGCTTAGGACTAGCGGGAAGCACAGATACGCAGTATTTT	CASSLGLAGSTDTQYF
-	TRBJ1-2	-	TRBV11-2	TGTGCCAGCAGCTTAGAGAGCAGGTTCTATGGCTACACCTTC	CASSLESRFYGYTF
-	TRBJ2-1	-	TRBV11-1	TGTGCCAGCAGCGGCGCAGGGACGGGCAATGAGCAGTTCTTC	CASSGAGTGNEQFF
-	TRBJ2-2	TRBD2	TRBV6-5	TGTGCCAGCAGTTACTCCCCCCTAGCGGGCACCGGGGAGCTGTTTTTT	CASSYSPLAGTGELFF
once	TRBJ1-2	-	TRBV5-4	TGTGCCAGCAGCTTGGTGGGTAACTATGGCTACACCTTC	CASSLVGNYGYTF
-	TRBJ1-4	-	TRBV5-1	TGCGCCAGCAGCCTCTGGACGGGGGCAACTAATGAAAAACTGTTTTTT	CASSLWTGATNEKLFF
-	TRBJ2-5	TRBD1	TRBV19	TGTGCCAGTAGTAAAAGACAGGGCGGGGAGACCCAGTACTTC	CASSKRQGGETQYF
-	TRBJ2-5	-	TRBV9	TGTGCCAGCAGCGTAGATGGGACCGCCCAGACCCAGTACTTC	CASSVDGTAQTQYF
-	TRBJ2-2	TRBD2	TRBV6-6	TGTGCCAGCAGTCGCTCTAGCGGGGGGGCCGGGACCGGGGAGCTGTTTTTT	CASSRSSGGAGTGELFF
-	TRBJ2-5	-	TRBV5-4	TGTGCCAGCAGCTTGGCCAAGGCAGGCGTAGAGACCCAGTACTTC	CASSLAKAGVETQYF
-	TRBJ2-3	-	TRBV7-2	TGTGCCAGCAGCTTAGGGCGAAGCGGGCGAAGCACAGATACGCAGTATTTT	CASSLGRSGRSTDTQYF
-	TRBJ2-1	-	TRBV10-1	TGCGCCAGCAACGGTCCGGGGCATGAGCAGTTCTTC	CASNGPGHEQFF
once	TRBJ2-3	-	TRBV7-6	TGTGCCAGCAGCCTCATAGGCGGATACACAGATACGCAGTATTTT	CASSLIGGYTDTQYF
-	TRBJ2-3	TRBD1	TRBV7-2	TGTGCCAGCAGCTCCGGGACAGGGGGCAGCACAGATACGCAGTATTTT	CASSSGTGGSTDTQYF
once	TRBJ2-3	TRBD1	TRBV14	TGTGCCAGCAGCCAAGACTGGACCCTGACAGGGGAGCCTTTCACAGATACGCAGTATTTT	CASSQDWTLTGEPFTDTQYF
-	TRBJ2-5	-	TRBV2	TGTGCCAGCAGTGAATATGCAGGGCTACAAGAGACCCAGTACTTC	CASSEYAGLQETQYF
-	TRBJ1-4	-	TRBV5-1	TGCGCCAGCAGCTTGGCACAAGGGGGGCTACTTGAGGAAAAACTGTTTTTT	CASSLAQGGLLEEKLFF
-	TRBJ1-3	TRBD1	TRBV13	TGTGCCAGCAGCCCATGGACAGGGTCAAACTCTGGAAACACCATATATTTT	CASSPWTGSNSGNTIYF
-	TRBJ2-1	TRBD2	TRBV7-9	TGTGCCAGCAGCTTGATCGCGCGGGGGGGCTGGTTCTTC	CASSLIARGGWFF